This TCR beta chain was profiled in a study of cytomegalovirus exposure and HLA in healthy donors. Study-wide points: Earlier results showed most TCR beta V segments being productive about 90% or about 30% of the time. According to the study, roughly 160 TCR beta chains were cytomegalovirus-associated. Other equally common chains were less clonally expanded than HLA-associated TCR beta chains, a later analysis showed.

60 Vbeta and 13 Jbeta primers were used in PCR. Sequenced by immunoSEQ multiplex PCR; TCRdb stores in-frame clones only, minus some. The sample shows over 150,000 clones, about three quarters of them seen only once. This clone occurred once. Its target is unknown. Trimming stripped 8 bases from V and 4 bases from J, with 13 bases between. Germline CDR1 is LNHNV and CDR2 is YYDKDF (reference sequence). This CDR3 is 13 amino acids long. The rearrangement links TRBV15 to TRBJ2-3; maybe TRBD2 (6 bases). This clonotype originated in a woman between 45 and 60 years old in good health and CMV-seropositive. Sequenced: PBMCs. DNA of the CDR3: TGTGCCACCGTGGGGACTCAAGCAGATACGCAGTATTTT. Its translation: CATVGTQADTQYF.